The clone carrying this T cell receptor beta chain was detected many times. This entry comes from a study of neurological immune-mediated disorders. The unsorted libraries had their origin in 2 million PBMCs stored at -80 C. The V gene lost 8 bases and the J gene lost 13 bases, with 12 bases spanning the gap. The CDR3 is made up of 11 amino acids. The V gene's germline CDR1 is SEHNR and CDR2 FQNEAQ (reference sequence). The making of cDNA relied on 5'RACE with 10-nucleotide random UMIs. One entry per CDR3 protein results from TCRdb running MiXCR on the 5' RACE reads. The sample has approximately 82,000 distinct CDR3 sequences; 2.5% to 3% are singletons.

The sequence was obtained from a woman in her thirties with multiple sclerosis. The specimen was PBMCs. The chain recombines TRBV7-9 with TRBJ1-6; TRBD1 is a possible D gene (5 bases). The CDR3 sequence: CASAGRGPLHF. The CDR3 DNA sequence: TGTGCCAGCGCGGGGAGGGGTCCCCTCCACTTT.